This is a list of T cell receptor beta chains from one sample in a study of shared clonotypes between healthy human individuals. The table came from immunoSEQ multiplex PCR; TCRdb's copy has only in-frame clones and leaves some out. The sample records some 1,600,000 clones, under 99% being singletons. The sequencing input was naive CD4+ T cells sorted from blood. These TCRs come from a man aged 30 to 45 in good health. Both conserved end residues are part of each CDR3. D genes are given only for firm matches. Not every row has a clone size; where given, it reads once, few, many or a size class.

clone_size,d_call,j_call,v_call,cdr3_aa,cdr3_nt
NA,NA,TRBJ2-5,TRBV27,CASRTGYQETQYF,TGTGCCAGCAGAACAGGGTACCAAGAGACCCAGTACTTC
NA,TRBD1,TRBJ2-7,TRBV18,CASSPLPTGDFHEQYF,TGTGCCAGCTCACCCCTACCGACAGGGGACTTCCACGAGCAGTACTTC
NA,NA,TRBJ2-7,TRBV2,CASREYRAYEQYF,TGTGCCAGCAGGGAGTATCGGGCATACGAGCAGTACTTC
NA,TRBD2,TRBJ2-7,TRBV5-4,CASSFPAGSLYF,TGTGCCAGCAGCTTCCCAGCGGGATCGTTGTACTTC
NA,NA,TRBJ2-4,TRBV27,CASPPPLAKNIQYF,TGTGCCAGCCCGCCCCCTTTAGCCAAAAACATTCAGTACTTC
NA,TRBD2,TRBJ2-7,TRBV5-1,CASSSVVAGGYEQYF,TGCGCCAGCAGCTCCGTTGTAGCGGGAGGGTACGAGCAGTACTTC
NA,NA,TRBJ2-3,TRBV15,CATSRDPGTTQYF,TGTGCCACCAGCAGAGACCCGGGCACTACGCAGTATTTT
NA,NA,TRBJ2-7,TRBV21-1,CAARGGKWSREQYF,TGTGCAGCCAGAGGGGGGAAATGGTCGCGCGAGCAGTACTTC
once,NA,TRBJ2-1,TRBV5-1,CASISDSSYNEQFF,TGCGCCAGCATTAGCGATAGCTCCTACAATGAGCAGTTCTTC
NA,NA,TRBJ1-5,TRBV5-4,CASSPEAWGPQHF,TGTGCCAGCAGCCCCGAGGCCTGGGGGCCCCAGCATTTT
NA,NA,TRBJ2-7,TRBV5-1,CASSLNLQPISYEQYF,TGCGCCAGCAGCTTGAACCTACAGCCAATTTCCTACGAGCAGTACTTC
NA,TRBD2,TRBJ2-1,TRBV19,CASSIRLAAQRVNEQFF,TGTGCCAGTAGTATCAGGCTAGCGGCCCAAAGGGTCAATGAGCAGTTCTTC
NA,TRBD1,TRBJ1-2,TRBV5-1,CASSHGQGRLGYTF,TGCGCCAGCAGCCACGGACAGGGAAGACTTGGCTACACCTTC
NA,NA,TRBJ1-2,TRBV28,CASSSPTRYYYGYTF,TGTGCCAGCAGTTCTCCGACCCGTTACTACTATGGCTACACCTTC
NA,NA,TRBJ2-7,TRBV29-1,CSVGTPAYEQYF,TGCAGCGTTGGGACACCAGCCTACGAGCAGTACTTC